One and the same sample provided the 27 T cell receptor gamma chains below, sequenced in a study of Vδ1+ human thymocytes. The template was reverse-transcribed extracted RNA. CDR3 amplicons came from multiplex PCR with pooled V-gene forward and constant-region reverse primers. TCRdb processed the multiplex PCR reads again with the CATT caller. The sample lists around 30,000 gamma-chain clones, 20% to 25% seen once, with roughly 1.9% in the top ten. Whole-study findings and limits: Highly polyclonal TRG and TRD repertoires with Gaussian CDR3 length distributions appeared in thymus.

No antigens are known for them. Sequences were obtained from Vdelta1+ gamma-delta thymocytes from the thymus. Noted subset: FACS-sorted CD3+ TCRalphabeta- TCRVdelta1+ TCRVdelta2- thymocytes. These receptors originate from a boy under two years old who had congenital heart surgery.

This clone showed up just a few times. V gene TRGV5 combines with J gene TRGJ1 or TRGJ2. V lost 5 bases to trimming and J lost 4 bases; unmatched junction nucleotides: 5. CDR3 length equals 12 residues. Germline lookup yields CDR1 VINAFY and CDR2 YDVSNSKD. CDR3 in amino acids: CATWALYYKKLF. CDR3 DNA sequence: TGTGCCACCTGGGCCTTATATTATAAGAAACTCTTT.

The chain combines TRGV9 with TRGJ1 or TRGJ2. J lost 0 bases, V lost 0 bases, and 8 bases had no gene match. CDR1 and CDR2 (germline): GITISATS, ISYDGTV (reference sequence). The CDR3 totals 16 residues. CDR3 in DNA: TGTGCCTTGTGGGAGGTGCTCGGAATGAATTATTATAAGAAACTCTTT. Its protein product is CALWEVLGMNYYKKLF.

This clone is labeled as medium-sized. The chain recombines TRGV2 with TRGJ1 or TRGJ2. V lost 0 bases and J lost 13; bases outside the gene matches: 3. The CDR3 extends over 10 amino acids. Germline CDR1 EGSNGY, CDR2 YDSYNSKV. The chain's CDR3 is CATWDGPKLF. The DNA for the CDR3 is TGTGCCACCTGGGACGGGCCAAAACTCTTT.

The chain employs TRGV5 and TRGJ1 or TRGJ2. V was pared by 0 bases and J by 15 bases, with 8 bases of the junction left unmatched. Germline V lookup: CDR1 VINAFY, CDR2 YDVSNSKD. CDR3 size: 11 residues. The CDR3, as DNA: TGTGCCACCTGGGACAGGCGGGGCTCACTCTTT. Encoded protein: CATWDRRGSLF.

The chain couples TRGV4 to TRGJP1. The junction had 7 bases not matched to a gene; V was cut back by 3 bases and J by 0 bases. The CDR3 has 16 amino acids. Per germline, CDR1 EGSTGY and CDR2 YDSYTSSV. In nucleotides, the CDR3 is TGTGCCACCTGGGATTACGGGGATACCACTGGTTGGTTCAAGATATTT. This translates into CATWDYGDTTGWFKIF.

The chain recombines TRGV9 with TRGJ1 or TRGJ2. V gave up 2 bases and J gave up 5 bases; unmatched junction bases: 9. The CDR3 has 14 residues. The germline gives CDR1 GITISATS, CDR2 ISYDGTV (reference sequence). The DNA for the CDR3 is TGTGCCTTGTGGGAGGCCCCCGTAAATTATAAGAAACTCTTT. It specifies CALWEAPVNYKKLF.

The table lists this clone with a few counts. The rearrangement links TRGV9 to TRGJ1 or TRGJ2. Trimming removed 2 bases from V and 0 bases from J; junction bases left unmatched: 4. The CDR3 covers 14 residues. Germline CDR1 reads GITISATS; CDR2 reads ISYDGTV (reference sequence). CDR3 DNA sequence: TGTGCCTTGTGGGAGGACCAGAATTATTATAAGAAACTCTTT. Protein product: CALWEDQNYYKKLF.

The rearrangement links TRGV8 to TRGJP1. The germline V gene encodes CDR1 VENAVY and CDR2 YDSYNSRV. J lost 0 bases, V lost 4 bases, and 14 bases had no gene match. This CDR3 has 18 amino acids. CDR3 sequence (DNA): TGTGCCACCTGGGACGGTCAGGGCCCCTATACCACTGGTTGGTTCAAGATATTT. Protein sequence: CATWDGQGPYTTGWFKIF.

Only a few counts were recorded for this clone. The sample carries other DNA sequences with the same CDR3. The rearrangement uses TRGV9 and TRGJ1 or TRGJ2. The trim removed 1 base at V and 1 base at J, leaving 10 bases unmatched. CDR3 length equals 16 residues. Germline V gene data show CDR1 as GITISATS and CDR2 as ISYDGTV (reference sequence). The CDR3, as DNA: TGTGCCTTGTGGGAGGTCACAAGCCGTAATTATTATAAGAAACTCTTT. This translates into CALWEVTSRNYYKKLF.

By proportion, this clone is medium-sized. This may be a read error: a much more frequent sequence differs by one nucleotide. The rearrangement joins TRGV4 to TRGJ1 or TRGJ2. The CDR3 spans 11 residues. Germline values: CDR1 EGSTGY, CDR2 YDSYTSSV. The V gene end was trimmed by 6 bases and the J gene end by 2 bases; junction bases not matched to a gene: 1. CDR3 nucleotide sequence: TGTGCCACCTGGTATTATTATAAGAAACTCTTT. Encoded protein: CATWYYYKKLF.

The gene calls are TRGV2 and TRGJP2. V lost 0 bases to trimming and J lost 10 bases; unmatched junction nucleotides: 2. Germline CDR1 is EGSNGY and CDR2 is YDSYNSKV. The CDR3 spans 12 residues. Written as DNA, the CDR3 is TGTGCCACCTGGGACGGGCGTTGGATCAAGACGTTT. Its protein product is CATWDGRWIKTF.

Regarding this clone: One end of the junction is discordant with germline, which a read error may explain. The chain carries TRGV9 and TRGJ1 or TRGJ2. The CDR3 has 13 residues. Germline assignment: CDR1 GITISATS and CDR2 ISYDGTV (reference sequence). The CDR3 DNA sequence: TGTGCCTTGTGGGAGTACAGATATTATAAGGAACTCTTT. As protein: CALWEYRYYKELF.

In this sample, this clone turned up a few times. A much bigger clone sits one base away, suggesting this may be a read error. The chain employs TRGV5 and TRGJ1 or TRGJ2. The germline CDR1 and CDR2 sequences are VINAFY and YDVSNSKD. CDR3 size: 13 residues. The CDR3 sequence is CATWGRPGYKKLF. CDR3 nucleotides: TGTGCCACCTGGGGCAGGCCGGGTTATAAGAAACTCTTT.

The rearrangement uses TRGV5 and TRGJ1 or TRGJ2. Per the germline V gene, CDR1 is VINAFY and CDR2 is YDVSNSKD. Germline trimming cut 1 base from V and 3 bases from J; bases unmatched to any gene: 6. This CDR3 comprises 14 residues. The CDR3 DNA reads as TGTGCCACCTGGGACAGCCAAATTTATTATAAGAAACTCTTT. Protein product: CATWDSQIYYKKLF.

This clone has only a few counts. It may be a read error: a sequence one base away is much more abundant. V gene TRGV9 combines with J gene TRGJ1 or TRGJ2. The V segment lost 5 bases and the J segment 8 bases; nucleotides outside the gene matches: 3. This CDR3 has 10 residues. Germline loops: CDR1 GITISATS, CDR2 ISYDGTV (reference sequence). The CDR3 nucleotides read TGTGCCTTGTGGGGGGATAAGAAACTCTTT. It yields the protein CALWGDKKLF.

This clone was observed a handful of times. With a much larger clone just one base away, this may be a read error. The rearrangement uses TRGV3 and TRGJ1 or TRGJ2. Germline assignment: CDR1 VTNTFY and CDR2 YDVSTARD (reference sequence). The CDR3 is 12 residues long. J gave up 7 bases and V 0 bases, and 3 bases lay outside the gene matches. CDR3 sequence: CATWDREYKKLF. In DNA form, the CDR3 reads TGTGCCACCTGGGACAGGGAGTATAAGAAACTCTTT.

The rearrangement joins TRGV9 to TRGJ1 or TRGJ2. V dropped 0 bases and J dropped 10; count of bases not matched to a gene: 9. The CDR3 has 13 residues. The germline gives CDR1 GITISATS, CDR2 ISYDGTV (reference sequence). The CDR3 is CALWEVRFNKKLF. The CDR3 DNA reads as TGTGCCTTGTGGGAGGTGCGATTTAACAAGAAACTCTTT.

On this clone itself: Other DNA sequences in the sample encode the same CDR3. V and J are TRGV2 and TRGJ1 or TRGJ2. The CDR3 is made up of 12 amino acids. Germline trimming cut 0 bases from V and 10 bases from J; bases unmatched to any gene: 6. Looked up from germline, CDR1 is EGSNGY and CDR2 is YDSYNSKV. The CDR3 coding sequence is TGTGCCACCTGGGACGGGCCAGGGAAGAAACTCTTT. Its translation: CATWDGPGKKLF.

This clone was detected only a few times. A much larger clonotype is one base distant, so this may be a read error. The chain has TRGV5 and TRGJ1 or TRGJ2. This CDR3 has 13 residues. Germline trimming cut 0 bases from V and 8 bases from J; bases unmatched to any gene: 7. CDR1 and CDR2 from the germline V gene are VINAFY and YDVSNSKD. The CDR3 loop is CATWDRRGDKKLF. As DNA, the CDR3 is TGTGCCACCTGGGACAGGCGAGGTGATAAGAAACTCTTT.

This clone has only a few counts. V is TRGV4 and J is TRGJ1 or TRGJ2. V was clipped by 5 bases and J by 9 bases; unmatched bases: 7. CDR3 size: 11 residues. CDR1 and CDR2 (germline): EGSTGY, YDSYTSSV. The CDR3 sequence is CATWARRKKLF. Here the CDR3 DNA reads TGTGCCACCTGGGCTCGCCGTAAGAAACTCTTT.

This clone was observed a few times. V and J are TRGV4 and TRGJP. Germline trimming cut 4 bases from V and 9 bases from J; bases unmatched to any gene: 3. Germline loops: CDR1 EGSTGY, CDR2 YDSYTSSV. This CDR3 is 14 amino acids long. Written as DNA, the CDR3 is TGTGCCACCTGGGAGGGGTTGGGCAAAAAAATCAAGGTATTT. It specifies CATWEGLGKKIKVF.

This clone turned up a few times. The genes are TRGV4 and TRGJ1 or TRGJ2. With 4 bases clipped from V and 2 bases from J, the junction kept 8 bases outside the gene matches. Germline V lookup: CDR1 EGSTGY, CDR2 YDSYTSSV. The CDR3 is 14 amino acids. The CDR3 sequence: CATWEVSDYYKKLF. DNA for the CDR3: TGTGCCACCTGGGAAGTAAGTGATTATTATAAGAAACTCTTT.

The V and J genes are TRGV2 and TRGJP2. The CDR3 is 11 residues long. Germline values: CDR1 EGSNGY, CDR2 YDSYNSKV. With 8 bases clipped from V and 10 bases from J, the junction kept 7 bases outside the gene matches. CDR3 sequence: CATSFSWIKTF. The CDR3 DNA reads TGTGCCACCTCTTTTAGTTGGATCAAGACGTTT.

The chain joins TRGV9 to TRGJ1 or TRGJ2. Germline V lookup: CDR1 GITISATS, CDR2 ISYDGTV (reference sequence). The V gene end was trimmed by 4 bases and the J gene end by 1 base; junction bases not matched to a gene: 10. The CDR3 covers 15 residues. CDR3 sequence: CALWDSGVNYYKKLF. The CDR3 coding sequence is TGTGCCTTGTGGGATTCGGGGGTAAATTATTATAAGAAACTCTTT.

This clone occurred a few times. The rearrangement links TRGV3 to TRGJ1 or TRGJ2. V lost 3 bases to trimming and J lost 6 bases; unmatched junction nucleotides: 11. From germline, CDR1 is VTNTFY and CDR2 YDVSTARD (reference sequence). CDR3 size: 14 residues. In DNA form, the CDR3 reads TGTGCCACCTGGGACGCGTTCCGGGGTTATAAGAAACTCTTT. Residues: CATWDAFRGYKKLF.

Remarks on this clone: Within the sample, other DNA sequences also encode this same CDR3. The V and J genes are TRGV9 and TRGJ1 or TRGJ2. This CDR3 has 12 residues. CDR1 is GITISATS and CDR2 is ISYDGTV in the germline V gene (reference sequence). V trimming: 0 bases; J trimming: 11 bases; junction bases outside the gene matches: 7. The CDR3 loop reads CALWEVRLQKLF. The CDR3 nucleotides are TGTGCCTTGTGGGAGGTGCGCCTTCAGAAACTCTTT.

The chain joins TRGV3 to TRGJP2. The V gene end was trimmed by 2 bases and the J gene end by 2 bases; junction bases not matched to a gene: 8. Germline values: CDR1 VTNTFY, CDR2 YDVSTARD (reference sequence). This CDR3 region has 16 residues. The CDR3 is CATWDKRISSDWIKTF. CDR3 sequence (DNA): TGTGCCACCTGGGACAAAAGGATAAGTAGTGATTGGATCAAGACGTTT.